Listed below are T cell receptor beta chains from one sample, sequenced in a study of blood T cell repertoires in COVID-19. The data were produced by immunoSEQ multiplex PCR, yet TCRdb's version contains in-frame clones alone and is incomplete. The data show roughly 450,000 clones, about 92% seen once. Sequencing was done on a sample of PBMCs or T cells enriched from blood (not recorded which). These receptor sequences come from a man younger than 35 who had recovered from COVID-19. CDR3s include the opening cysteine and the closing phenylalanine or tryptophan. Only some rows state a clone size, as once, few, many or a class for expanded clones.

V,size,length,J,CDR3
TRBV3-1/TRBV3-2,once,13,TRBJ2-1,CASSQDKRGVSFF
TRBV24-1,-,16,TRBJ2-1,CATSDFPASSYNEQFF
TRBV5-1,-,15,TRBJ1-1,CASSLAIRGDTEAFF
TRBV2,-,14,TRBJ1-5,CASSGTRKNQPQHF
TRBV12-3/TRBV12-4,-,13,TRBJ1-1,CASGRQGGAEAFF
TRBV19,-,15,TRBJ1-5,CALMKGEDPRQPQHF
TRBV11-1,once,14,TRBJ1-1,CASSSGVLNTEAFF
TRBV5-4,once,16,TRBJ2-5,CASSLVASGRAETQYF
TRBV11-3,once,13,TRBJ2-7,CASSSARSGEQYF
TRBV5-5,-,18,TRBJ2-1,CASSVDHRLAGGMNEQFF
TRBV11-2,-,15,TRBJ1-4,CASSFGSGSEEKLFF
TRBV29-1,-,13,TRBJ1-3,CSVDQGAGNTIYF
TRBV19,few,15,TRBJ2-7,CASSEPSKSSYEQYF
TRBV5-1,-,16,TRBJ2-1,CASSLAWGQTYNEQFF
TRBV4-1,-,16,TRBJ2-3,CASSQGSGRYTDTQYF
TRBV5-1,-,16,TRBJ1-2,CASSLENGGAKYGYTF
TRBV2,-,18,TRBJ1-6,CASSESASKFSYNSPLHF
TRBV18,-,16,TRBJ1-3,CASSPNPRSSGNTIYF
TRBV15,-,12,TRBJ1-6,CATSPYNSPLHF
TRBV5-4,-,13,TRBJ1-1,CASSLGSAAEAFF
TRBV19,once,13,TRBJ2-2,CASSTGGTGELFF
TRBV5-1,-,16,TRBJ1-4,CASSIDRDRSFEKLFF
TRBV5-4,-,12,TRBJ1-1,CATRGLNTEAFF
TRBV23-1,-,13,TRBJ1-2,CASSYPANYGYTF
TRBV2,-,12,TRBJ1-2,CASTWGDYGYTF
TRBV10-3,-,16,TRBJ2-1,CAISRDSGSSYNEQFF
TRBV6-1,-,15,TRBJ1-4,CASSERGRGNEKLFF
TRBV18,-,13,TRBJ2-1,CASSRREGDEQFF
TRBV27,few,17,TRBJ2-5,CASSPTSGRGGEETQYF
TRBV28,-,16,TRBJ2-1,CASSLGWRDPGNEQFF
TRBV15,-,17,TRBJ1-5,CATSSNDGGLGNQPQHF
TRBV28,-,13,TRBJ1-2,CASRPGLVYGYTF
TRBV28,once,14,TRBJ2-4,CASSQTGHANIQYF
TRBV3-1/TRBV3-2,-,13,TRBJ2-1,CASSQEEEMKQFF
TRBV7-9,-,15,TRBJ2-3,CASSLVRGSTDTQYF
TRBV10-1,-,12,TRBJ1-2,CASNQGAYGYTF
TRBV27,-,15,TRBJ2-7,CASSLTGQKSDEQYF
TRBV27,-,16,TRBJ1-5,CASRSHPQAFNQPQHF
TRBV19,few,15,TRBJ1-1,CASSIGGTGASEAFF
TRBV18,-,15,TRBJ2-1,CASSPPGGTYNEQFF
TRBV18,-,14,TRBJ1-4,CASSPGPGGEKLFF
TRBV19,-,13,TRBJ1-5,CASRGQGGQPQHF
TRBV28,-,17,TRBJ1-5,CASSFSSRMVRDQPQHF
TRBV18,-,15,TRBJ2-1,CASSPSLAGVGEQFF
TRBV21-1,-,18,TRBJ2-3,CASSKGLPGQGPTDTQYF
TRBV5-1,-,16,TRBJ1-1,CASSLESRGRNTEAFF